Below, 27 T cell receptor beta chains from the same sample are listed, as sequenced in a study of blood T cell repertoires in COVID-19. The repertoire was sequenced with immunoSEQ multiplex PCR; TCRdb's copy has only in-frame clones and lacks some. The sample includes fewer than 35,000 clones, approximately 85% seen only once; the top ten take about 7.7%. The sequenced sample was peripheral blood. The origin of the receptors is a woman in her fifties or sixties with active COVID-19.

This clone turned up a few times. The chain couples TRBV5-4 to TRBJ1-1, with D hard to call. The CDR3 sequence is 13 residues long. V lost 1 base, J lost 0 bases, and 4 bases lay in between. CDR1 is SGHNT and CDR2 is YYREEE in the germline V gene (reference sequence). The CDR3 coding sequence is TGTGCCAGCAGCTTGCAGATGAACACTGAAGCTTTCTTT. Translated: CASSLQMNTEAFF.

The rearrangement uses TRBV9 and TRBJ2-1, with 9 bases lining up with TRBD2. Losses at the gene ends were 3 bases for V and 8 bases for J; bases not matched to a gene: 12. Germline V lookup: CDR1 SGDLS, CDR2 YYNGEE. The CDR3 is 16 amino acids. CDR3 nucleotide sequence: TGTGCCAGCAGCGCGACAACGGGCGGGAGGGCCCATGAGCAGTTCTTC. This encodes CASSATTGGRAHEQFF.

The chain recombines TRBV30 with TRBJ2-7; 10 bases map to TRBD2. Losses at the gene ends were 0 bases for V and 3 bases for J; bases not matched to a gene: 5. The CDR3 sequence is 15 residues long. Germline CDR1 is GTSNPN and CDR2 is SVGIG (reference sequence). CDR3 amino acids: CAWSVAGGPSYEQYF. Here the CDR3 DNA reads TGTGCCTGGAGTGTAGCGGGAGGGCCGAGCTACGAGCAGTACTTC.

The V call is TRBV6-5, the J call TRBJ2-2; weak D call: TRBD2 (6 bases). The CDR3 is 13 residues long. Germline V gives CDR1 MNHEY, CDR2 SVGAGI. V was trimmed by 7 bases and J by 6 bases, leaving 12 bases between them. The CDR3 DNA reads as TGTGCCAGCACTCGTAGGGAGGCCGGGGAGCTGTTTTTT. Protein: CASTRREAGELFF.

The CDR3 sequence: CASSFETGSYEQYF. CDR3 DNA sequence: TGTGCCAGCAGCTTCGAGACAGGGTCCTACGAGCAGTACTTC. This chain links TRBV5-5 with TRBJ2-7; 7 bases are a match to TRBD1. With V trimmed by 2 bases and J by 1 base, 3 bases remained unmatched. This CDR3 comprises 14 residues. Per the germline V gene, CDR1 is SGHKS and CDR2 is YYEKEE (reference sequence).

The rearrangement links TRBV10-3 to TRBJ1-1; 9 bases align to TRBD1. The J segment lost 6 bases and the V segment lost 1 base, leaving 3 bases of the junction unmatched. The CDR3 sequence is 14 residues long. The germline CDR1 and CDR2 sequences are ENHRY and SYGVKD. DNA of the CDR3: TGTGCCATCAGTGAGTTGGGACAGGGCGCTGAAGCTTTCTTT. Translating it yields CAISELGQGAEAFF.

The V gene is TRBV19, the J gene TRBJ2-5; TRBD1 agrees at 7 bases. In germline, CDR1 is LNHDA, CDR2 SQIVND (reference sequence). CDR3 length: 15 amino acids. The junction had 11 bases not matched to a gene; V was cut back by 5 bases and J by 5 bases. The CDR3 loop is CASSVRDSWQETQYF. The CDR3 DNA is TGTGCCAGTAGTGTCCGGGACAGCTGGCAGGAGACCCAGTACTTC.

This clone has just a few counts. The chain has TRBV6-5 and TRBJ1-2; 8 nucleotides align to TRBD1. There are 13 residues in the CDR3. V dropped 4 bases and J dropped 8; count of bases not matched to a gene: 6. From germline, CDR1 is MNHEY and CDR2 SVGAGI. The CDR3 nucleotides read TGTGCCAGCAGTTTCGGACAGGGTGCCGGCTACACCTTC. Amino acid sequence: CASSFGQGAGYTF.

The chain couples TRBV28 to TRBJ2-4; D perhaps matches TRBD2 (5 bases). Trimming left V 7 bases short and J 6 bases short, with 16 bases between. CDR3 length: 14 residues. Germline V gene sequence: CDR1 MDHEN, CDR2 SYDVKM. The CDR3 DNA sequence: TGTGCCAGCACTCCTCGCCGGGGATTAAACATTCAGTACTTC. It translates to CASTPRRGLNIQYF.

The chain uses TRBV7-9 and TRBJ2-1, with 7 nucleotides matching TRBD1. The V and J ends lost 6 bases and 5 bases, in that order; junction bases with no gene match: 4. CDR1 is SEHNR and CDR2 is FQNEAQ in the germline V gene (reference sequence). The CDR3 extends over 13 amino acids. The CDR3 region is CASRRTGDNEQFF. The CDR3 coding sequence is TGTGCCAGCAGGCGAACAGGGGACAATGAGCAGTTCTTC.

The chain is built from TRBV5-1 and TRBJ2-2, with a tentative D call TRBD1 (5 bases). The CDR3 sequence is 15 residues long. Between the trimmed V and J ends, which lost 4 bases and 6 bases, there was a span of 16 bases. CDR1 SGHRS and CDR2 YFSETQ come from the germline V gene. The CDR3 DNA follows: TGCGCCAGCAGCCCACGCAGGGTAGGGGCCGGGGAGCTGTTTTTT. Protein sequence: CASSPRRVGAGELFF.

The chain joins TRBV28 to TRBJ2-5; 10 bases match TRBD1. V was clipped by 2 bases and J by 6 bases; unmatched bases: 6. The CDR3 length is 15 residues. Looked up from germline, CDR1 is MDHEN and CDR2 is SYDVKM. The CDR3 sequence: CASSLGGQGRKTQYF. DNA for the CDR3: TGTGCCAGCAGTTTAGGGGGACAGGGGAGGAAGACCCAGTACTTC.

This clone was seen just once. V gene TRBV5-1 combines with J gene TRBJ1-2, with D unclear. This CDR3 has 14 residues. Germline assignment: CDR1 SGHRS and CDR2 YFSETQ. V was trimmed by 0 bases and J by 0 bases, leaving 6 bases between them. The CDR3 reads CASSLAQSNYGYTF. CDR3 bases: TGCGCCAGCAGCTTGGCCCAGTCTAACTATGGCTACACCTTC.

This chain uses TRBV9 with TRBJ2-2; 9 bases are shared with TRBD2. Germline CDR1 SGDLS, CDR2 YYNGEE. V was clipped by 1 base and J by 4 bases; unmatched bases: 8. This CDR3 is 17 amino acids long. CDR3 residues: CASSVRVSGSVTGELFF. CDR3 bases: TGTGCCAGCAGCGTACGTGTTAGCGGGAGCGTCACCGGGGAGCTGTTTTTT.

The chain employs TRBV2 and TRBJ1-2; D is uncertain. The germline V gene encodes CDR1 SNHLY and CDR2 FYNNEI. This CDR3 contains 12 residues. V gave up 6 bases and J gave up 3 bases, with 8 bases separating them. The CDR3 loop reads CASSEAYYGYTF. In DNA, the CDR3 is TGTGCCAGCAGCGAGGCGTACTATGGCTACACCTTC.

The rearrangement links TRBV6-5 to TRBJ2-2; perhaps TRBD1 as D (5 bases). Trimming cost V 7 bases and J 5 bases, with 17 bases left between them. The germline gives CDR1 MNHEY, CDR2 SVGAGI. The CDR3 has 15 amino acids. The CDR3 nucleotides are TGTGCCAGCAATAACATTCAGGGTAGAACCGGGGAGCTGTTTTTT. Amino acids: CASNNIQGRTGELFF.

The rearrangement joins TRBV5-1 to TRBJ1-2; TRBD1 matches at 7 bases. This CDR3 region has 13 residues. The germline CDR1 and CDR2 sequences are SGHRS and YFSETQ. Unmatched junction bases numbered 4, after V lost 0 bases and J lost 8 bases. The CDR3 DNA sequence: TGCGCCAGCAGCTTGGTACAGGGGCGCGGCTACACCTTC. Its translation: CASSLVQGRGYTF.

This rearrangement joins TRBV5-1 to TRBJ1-3; D is unclear. This CDR3 spans 13 amino acids. Trimming pared 4 bases from V and 8 bases from J, leaving 13 bases between. CDR1 and CDR2 (germline): SGHRS, YFSETQ. This CDR3 reads CASSPSHPDTIYF. The CDR3 DNA reads as TGCGCCAGCAGCCCCTCCCATCCAGACACCATATATTTT. The full variable domain, in which reference TRBV5-1 and TRBJ1-3 provide the parts outside the CDR3, is KAGVTQTPRYLIKTRGQQVTLSCSPISGHRSVSWYQQTPGQGLQFLFEYFSETQRNKGNFPGRFSGRQFSNSRSEMNVSTLELGDSALYLCASSPSHPDTIYFGEGSWLTVV.

This rearrangement joins TRBV7-2 to TRBJ2-1, with D perhaps TRBD2 (6 bases). The germline CDR1 and CDR2 sequences are SGHTA and FQGNSA. V was trimmed by 5 bases and J by 12 bases, leaving 17 bases between them. The CDR3 contains 13 residues. The CDR3 DNA sequence: TGTGCCAGCAGCCTGGAGAACGGGGGAGGGCAGTTCTTC. It specifies CASSLENGGGQFF.

The chain recombines TRBV4-2 with TRBJ1-1; maybe TRBD1 (5 bases). The CDR3 loop spans 15 amino acids. Germline V lookup: CDR1 LGHNA, CDR2 YNFKEQ. V dropped 5 bases and J dropped 5 bases, with 18 bases sitting between them. The CDR3 nucleotides are TGTGCCAGCAGCGCCCGAGCGGGGGGGAAGACTGAAGCTTTCTTT. It translates to CASSARAGGKTEAFF.

The chain joins TRBV18 to TRBJ2-3, with D perhaps TRBD2 (5 bases). Germline CDR1 KGHSH, CDR2 LQKENI. The CDR3 length is 15 residues. V shed 3 bases and J shed 2 bases, with 12 bases lying between them. CDR3 DNA sequence: TGTGCCAGCTCACCTCCCAGCGGCTACACAGATACGCAGTATTTT. It translates to CASSPPSGYTDTQYF.

This chain connects TRBV5-1 to TRBJ2-6; no clear D gene. Trimming stripped 1 base from V and 2 bases from J, with 4 bases between. The germline V gene encodes CDR1 SGHRS and CDR2 YFSETQ. The CDR3 length is 14 residues. CDR3 sequence: CASSLSTGANVLTF. The DNA of the CDR3 is TGCGCCAGCAGCTTGTCAACTGGGGCCAACGTCCTGACTTTC.

The chain has TRBV10-1 and TRBJ1-2; 7 bases fit TRBD1. CDR1 is WNHNN, CDR2 SYGVQD, per germline (reference sequence). This CDR3 is 13 amino acids long. J was trimmed by 3 bases and V by 5 bases; bases with no gene match: 3. The DNA for the CDR3 is TGCGCCAGCAGTCCCGACAGGGACTATGGCTACACCTTC. As protein: CASSPDRDYGYTF.

The V gene is TRBV10-1, the J gene TRBJ1-6, with D hard to call. Germline values: CDR1 WNHNN, CDR2 SYGVQD (reference sequence). The CDR3 extends over 12 amino acids. Trimming cost V 5 bases and J 7 bases, with 6 bases left between them. CDR3 nucleotides: TGCGCCAGCAGTCCAGGAAATTCACCCCTCCACTTT. Its translation: CASSPGNSPLHF.

The rearrangement uses TRBV2 and TRBJ1-5; 10 nucleotides agree with TRBD1. The CDR3 covers 14 residues. V trimming: 4 bases; J trimming: 6 bases; junction bases outside the gene matches: 3. Germline values: CDR1 SNHLY, CDR2 FYNNEI. The CDR3 DNA reads TGTGCCAGCAGTGGGGGACAGGGGTCTCAGCCCCAGCATTTT. Residues: CASSGGQGSQPQHF. The full variable domain, in which reference TRBV2 and TRBJ1-5 provide the parts outside the CDR3, is EPEVTQTPSHQVTQMGQEVILRCVPISNHLYFYWYRQILGQKVEFLVSFYNNEISEKSEIFDDQFSVERPDGSNFTLKIRSTKLEDSAMYFCASSGGQGSQPQHFGDGTRLSIL.

The rearrangement uses TRBV5-1 and TRBJ2-1; 8 nucleotides agree with TRBD1. Germline V gene lookup returns CDR1 SGHRS and CDR2 YFSETQ. Germline trimming cut 4 bases from V and 5 bases from J; bases unmatched to any gene: 11. The CDR3 has 16 amino acids. CDR3 in DNA: TGCGCCAGCAGCAGGGGTGGACAGGGAGAAAACAATGAGCAGTTCTTC. It translates to CASSRGGQGENNEQFF.

DNA for the CDR3: TGTGCCAGTAGTACGGGAGTTTTCTACAATGAGCAGTTCTTC. This sequence encodes CASSTGVFYNEQFF. The chain has TRBV19 and TRBJ2-1, with a possible D match to TRBD2 (6 bases). The CDR3 is 14 amino acids. Germline V gives CDR1 LNHDA, CDR2 SQIVND (reference sequence). Trimming cost V 4 bases and J 3 bases, with 10 bases left between them.